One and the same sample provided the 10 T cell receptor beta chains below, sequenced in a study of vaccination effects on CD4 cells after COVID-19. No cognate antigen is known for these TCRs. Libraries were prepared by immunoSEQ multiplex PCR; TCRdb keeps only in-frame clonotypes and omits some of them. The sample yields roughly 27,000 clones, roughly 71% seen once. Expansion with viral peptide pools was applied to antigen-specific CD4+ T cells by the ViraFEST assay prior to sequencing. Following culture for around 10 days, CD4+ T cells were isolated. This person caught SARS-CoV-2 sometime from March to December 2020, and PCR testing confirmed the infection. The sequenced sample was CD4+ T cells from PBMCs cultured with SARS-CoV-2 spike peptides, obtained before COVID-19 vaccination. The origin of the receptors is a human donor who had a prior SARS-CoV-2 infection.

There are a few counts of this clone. The CDR3: CASSITSYSNQPQHF. The CDR3, as DNA: TGTGCCAGTAGTATTACGTCGTATAGCAATCAGCCCCAGCATTTT. The chain links TRBV19 to TRBJ1-5; D unresolved. The CDR3 runs to 15 residues. V was clipped by 3 bases and J by 0 bases, with 9 bases between them. Germline CDR1 and CDR2: LNHDA and SQIVND (reference sequence).

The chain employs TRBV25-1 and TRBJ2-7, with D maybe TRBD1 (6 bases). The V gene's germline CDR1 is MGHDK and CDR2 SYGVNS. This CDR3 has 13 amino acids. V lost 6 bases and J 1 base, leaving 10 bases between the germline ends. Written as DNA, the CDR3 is TGTGCCAGCAGGACTACAGGGTCCTACGAGCAGTACTTC. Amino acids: CASRTTGSYEQYF.

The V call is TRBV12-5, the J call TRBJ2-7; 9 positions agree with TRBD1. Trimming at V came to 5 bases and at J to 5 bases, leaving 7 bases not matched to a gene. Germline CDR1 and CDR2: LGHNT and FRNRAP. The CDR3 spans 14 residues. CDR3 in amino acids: CASGAGDRDHEQYF. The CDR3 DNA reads TGTGCTAGTGGTGCTGGGGACAGGGACCACGAGCAGTACTTC.

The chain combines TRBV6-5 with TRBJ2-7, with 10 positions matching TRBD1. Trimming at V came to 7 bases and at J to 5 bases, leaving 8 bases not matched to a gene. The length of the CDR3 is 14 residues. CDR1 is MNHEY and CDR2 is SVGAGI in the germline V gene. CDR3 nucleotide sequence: TGTGCCAGCACATCCGGGACAGGGGACGACGAGCAGTACTTC. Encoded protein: CASTSGTGDDEQYF.

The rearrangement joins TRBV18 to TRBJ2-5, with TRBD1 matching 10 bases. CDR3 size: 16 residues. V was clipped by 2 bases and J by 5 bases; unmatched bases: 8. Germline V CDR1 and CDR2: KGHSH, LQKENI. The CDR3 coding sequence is TGTGCCAGCTCACCAGCAGACAGGGGGCTTATTGAGACCCAGTACTTC. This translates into CASSPADRGLIETQYF.

The DNA of the CDR3 is TGTGCCAGCAGCGGGCGGACAGGGCGAGATACGCAGTATTTT. Encoded protein: CASSGRTGRDTQYF. This chain joins TRBV9 and TRBJ2-3; 8 bases map to TRBD1. Unmatched junction bases numbered 5, after V lost 3 bases and J lost 5 bases. CDR3 size: 14 residues. Per the germline V gene, CDR1 is SGDLS and CDR2 is YYNGEE.

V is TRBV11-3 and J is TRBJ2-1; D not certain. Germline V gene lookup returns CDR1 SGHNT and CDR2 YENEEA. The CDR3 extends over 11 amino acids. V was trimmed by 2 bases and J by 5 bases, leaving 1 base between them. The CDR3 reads CASSLNNEQFF. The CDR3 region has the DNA TGTGCCAGCAGCTTAAACAATGAGCAGTTCTTC. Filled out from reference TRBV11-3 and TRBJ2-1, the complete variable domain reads EAGVVQSPRYKIIEKKQPVAFWCNPISGHNTLYWYLQNLGQGPELLIRYENEEAVDDSQLPKDRFSAERLKGVDSTLKIQPAELGDSAVYLCASSLNNEQFFGPGTRLTVL.

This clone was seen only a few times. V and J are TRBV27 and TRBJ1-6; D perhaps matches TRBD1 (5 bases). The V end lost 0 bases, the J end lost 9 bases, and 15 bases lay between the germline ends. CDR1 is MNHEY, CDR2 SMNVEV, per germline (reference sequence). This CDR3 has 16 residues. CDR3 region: CASSLSPGPPLSPLHF. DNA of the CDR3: TGTGCCAGCAGTTTATCTCCGGGACCCCCGCTTTCACCCCTCCACTTT.

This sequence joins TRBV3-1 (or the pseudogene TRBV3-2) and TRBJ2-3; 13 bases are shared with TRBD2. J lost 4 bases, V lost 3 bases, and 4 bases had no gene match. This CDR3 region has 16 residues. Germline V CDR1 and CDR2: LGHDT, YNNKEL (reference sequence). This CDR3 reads CASSHLLAGGADTQYF. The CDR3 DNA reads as TGTGCCAGCAGCCACTTACTAGCGGGGGGGGCAGATACGCAGTATTTT.

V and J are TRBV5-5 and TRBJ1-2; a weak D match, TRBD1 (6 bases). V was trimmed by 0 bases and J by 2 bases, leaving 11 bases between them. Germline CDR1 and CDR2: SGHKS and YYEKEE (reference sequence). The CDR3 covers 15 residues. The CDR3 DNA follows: TGTGCCAGCAGCTTGGTAGGTACAGGGAACTATGGCTACACCTTC. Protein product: CASSLVGTGNYGYTF.